This T cell receptor beta chain was identified in a study of T cell repertoires in cytomegalovirus infection. About the research overall: The study used recently identified HLA-C-restricted and well-studied HLA-B-restricted CMV epitopes. Study-wide results and caveats: The ex vivo response was dominated by HLA-C-restricted CMV-specific TCR beta clonotypes.

A single record per CDR3 protein comes from TCRdb applying MiXCR to the reads. This table has 750,000 to 950,000 distinct CDR3 sequences, approximately 32% appearing once. This clonotype has a count of ten or more. Its specificity is unknown. The clonotype originates from a human donor in good health (CMV status not recorded). Some clones in this sample may be carry-over from other donors' samples. Sequenced material: cultured CD8+ T cells from PBMCs, taken from culture after CMV antigen stimulation.

The CDR3 here is CASSGTISYNEQFF. DNA of the CDR3: TGTGCCAGCAGTGGGACAATCTCCTACAATGAGCAGTTCTTC. The chain joins TRBV6-1 to TRBJ2-1; possibly TRBD1 for D (5 bases). This CDR3 is 14 amino acids long. V was cut by 4 bases and J by 0 bases, with 7 bases left in between. CDR1 MNHNS and CDR2 SASEGT come from the germline V gene.